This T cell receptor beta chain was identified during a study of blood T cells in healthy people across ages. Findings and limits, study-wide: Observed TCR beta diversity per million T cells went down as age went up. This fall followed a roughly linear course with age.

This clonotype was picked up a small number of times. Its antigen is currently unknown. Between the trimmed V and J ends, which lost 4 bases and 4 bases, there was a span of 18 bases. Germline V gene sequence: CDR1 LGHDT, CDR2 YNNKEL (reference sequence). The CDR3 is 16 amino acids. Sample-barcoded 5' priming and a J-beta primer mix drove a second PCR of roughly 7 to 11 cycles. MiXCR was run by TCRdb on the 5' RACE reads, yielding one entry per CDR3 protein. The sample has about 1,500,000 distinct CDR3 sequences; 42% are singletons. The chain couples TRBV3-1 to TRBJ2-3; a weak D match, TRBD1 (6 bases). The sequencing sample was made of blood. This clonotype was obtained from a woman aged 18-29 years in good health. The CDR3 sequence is CASSPRDIPRADTQYF. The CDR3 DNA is TGTGCCAGCAGCCCTCGGGACATCCCAAGAGCAGATACGCAGTATTTT.